This is a list of T cell receptor beta chains from one sample in a study of identical twins. One entry per CDR3 protein, called by TCRdb with MiXCR from the 5' RACE reads. The sample lists 460,000 or so distinct CDR3 sequences, over 12% occurring once. The sample also formed part of further work on yellow fever vaccine responses in identical twins.

The sequenced material came from CD4+ T cells sorted from blood. These receptors all come from a woman aged 18-29 years in good health. Each CDR3 is given with its conserved first and last residue. A D gene is named only where the DNA matches it firmly. A clone size is listed for some rows: how often the clone was seen (once, few, many), or a class if it is expanded.

J gene	V gene	clone size	D gene	CDR3 DNA	CDR3 protein
TRBJ2-6	TRBV28	few	.	TGTGCCAGCAGTTTGTCGCTCCCTGGGGCCAACGTCCTGACTTTC	CASSLSLPGANVLTF
TRBJ2-7	TRBV6-6	few	.	TGTGCCAGCAGGGGCCGGGACAGCGGGGAGCAGTACTTC	CASRGRDSGEQYF
TRBJ2-7	TRBV5-1	few	.	TGCGCCAGCAGCTTGGTCGAAGGGCGCTACGAGCAGTACTTC	CASSLVEGRYEQYF
TRBJ2-3	TRBV6-6	few	TRBD2	TGTGCCAGTAGCGGGGCTGGCACAGATACGCAGTATTTT	CASSGAGTDTQYF
TRBJ1-1	TRBV10-3	many	TRBD1	TGTGCCATCAGTGGAGGGACAGGCCTGAACACTGAAGCTTTCTTT	CAISGGTGLNTEAFF
TRBJ2-3	TRBV12-5	many	TRBD2	TGTGCTAGTGGCTATGGACTAGACACAGATACGCAGTATTTT	CASGYGLDTDTQYF
TRBJ2-7	TRBV12-3/TRBV12-4	.	TRBD1	TGTGCCAGCATTACCGGGACAGGGGATTCCTACGAGCAGTACTTC	CASITGTGDSYEQYF
TRBJ1-1	TRBV10-3	.	.	TGTGCCATCAGTGAGTTGTGGGGGGGATCTACTGAAGCTTTCTTT	CAISELWGGSTEAFF
TRBJ2-1	TRBV4-2	.	.	TGTGCCAGCAGCCAAGAACTAGCAGGCTCCTACAATGAGCAGTTCTTC	CASSQELAGSYNEQFF
TRBJ2-6	TRBV28	few	TRBD1	TGTGCCAGCAAAGAAACAGGGGGCTCTGGGGCCAACGTCCTGACTTTC	CASKETGGSGANVLTF
TRBJ2-2	TRBV5-6	many	.	TGTGCCAGCAGCTTGAGTCCAGCGAACACCGGGGAGCTGTTTTTT	CASSLSPANTGELFF
TRBJ2-7	TRBV6-1	few	TRBD2	TGTGCCAGCGCCCTAGCGGCTCCCTACGAGCAGTACTTC	CASALAAPYEQYF
TRBJ2-2	TRBV5-1	many	.	TGCGCCAGCAAGCTACCCGGGGCGACCGGGGAGCTGTTTTTT	CASKLPGATGELFF
TRBJ2-7	TRBV20-1	.	TRBD2	TGCAGTGCTAGAGATGGTAGGACTAGCGGTTACGAGCAGTACTTC	CSARDGRTSGYEQYF
TRBJ2-2	TRBV5-1	few	.	TGCGCCAGCAGCCCCGTAGGCGGGGTGGGGACCGGGGAGCTGTTTTTT	CASSPVGGVGTGELFF
TRBJ1-4	TRBV7-9	many	.	TGTGCCAGCAGCCTCATGCAGGCGGGCGATGAAAAACTGTTTTTT	CASSLMQAGDEKLFF
TRBJ2-5	TRBV5-1	few	TRBD2	TGCGCCAGCAGCACGAGAAAAGCGGGGGAGACCCAGTACTTC	CASSTRKAGETQYF
TRBJ2-1	TRBV5-1	once	.	TGCGCCAGCAGCCCAGGGACCGGCCCGGAGCAGTTCTTC	CASSPGTGPEQFF
TRBJ2-7	TRBV21-1	few	.	TGTGCCAGCACCCGGGACAGGAGCGACGAGCAGTACTTC	CASTRDRSDEQYF
TRBJ2-7	TRBV7-9	few	.	TGTGCCAGCAGCCCCCTCATAGAGCAGTACTTC	CASSPLIEQYF
TRBJ2-1	TRBV12-3/TRBV12-4	few	.	TGTGCCAGCAGCAGGACCGCTAGGAATGAGCAGTTCTTC	CASSRTARNEQFF
TRBJ2-3	TRBV29-1	.	.	TGCAGCGTGCTCGGGGGGCGGGAGAACACAGATACGCAGTATTTT	CSVLGGRENTDTQYF
TRBJ2-7	TRBV2	few	.	TGTGCCAGTCAAGAAATTTCACAGGGAGGTGACGAGCAGTACTTC	CASQEISQGGDEQYF
TRBJ1-2	TRBV25-1	few	.	TGTGCCAGCAGTGATCCGGGTATAGGTGGCTACACCTTC	CASSDPGIGGYTF
TRBJ2-1	TRBV5-1	.	.	TGCGCCAGCAGCTTGTGGAGGGGATACAACAATGAGCAGTTCTTC	CASSLWRGYNNEQFF
TRBJ2-7	TRBV5-1	many	.	TGTGCCAGCAGCTTAGTCGGCTCCTACGAGCAGTACTTC	CASSLVGSYEQYF
TRBJ2-2	TRBV4-2	many	TRBD2	TGTGCCAGCAGCCGGCTAAGCCCGGGGGGCACCGGGGAGCTGTTTTTT	CASSRLSPGGTGELFF
TRBJ2-6	TRBV3-1	few	TRBD2	TGTGCCAGCAGCCACTCGGGGGGCTCTGGGGCCAACGTCCTGACTTTC	CASSHSGGSGANVLTF
TRBJ2-3	TRBV5-1	few	TRBD2	TGCGCCAGCAGTTCGAGCGGGGGGCCGGCAGATACGCAGTATTTT	CASSSSGGPADTQYF
TRBJ2-7	TRBV2	.	.	TGTGCCAGCAGAGTGATGGGGATAGCGTCTTACGAGCAGTACTTC	CASRVMGIASYEQYF
TRBJ2-1	TRBV5-1	few	.	TGCGCCAGCAGCTTGGCCAGTCGTCCGGCCGGGTCTGAGCAGTTCTTC	CASSLASRPAGSEQFF
TRBJ2-3	TRBV5-1	many	.	TGCGCCAGCAGCTTGCAGGGACGAGATACGCAGTATTTT	CASSLQGRDTQYF
TRBJ2-5	TRBV12-3/TRBV12-4	few	.	TGTGCCAGCACACCGGACAGCCAAGAGACCCAGTACTTC	CASTPDSQETQYF
TRBJ2-3	TRBV5-1	.	.	TGCGCCAGCAGCTTGCCGCTAGTCACAGATACGCAGTATTTT	CASSLPLVTDTQYF
TRBJ2-7	TRBV27	.	.	TGTGCCAGCAGTTTCCAGGGGCTACCCTTGAGCTCCTACGAGCAGTACTTC	CASSFQGLPLSSYEQYF
TRBJ2-5	TRBV6-2/TRBV6-3	many	.	TGTGCCAGCAGTTACGAGGGTTGGGAGACCCAGTACTTC	CASSYEGWETQYF
TRBJ2-5	TRBV5-6	few	.	TGTGCCAGCAACCTTGTTAAGGACAGCTTCGAAGAGACCCAGTACTTC	CASNLVKDSFEETQYF
TRBJ2-3	TRBV29-1	many	.	TGCAGCGTCACGGTTAACACAGATACGCAGTATTTT	CSVTVNTDTQYF
TRBJ2-3	TRBV6-5	.	TRBD1	TGTGCCAGCAGTTACGGAACGAACAGGGGTCCAGATACGCAGTATTTT	CASSYGTNRGPDTQYF
TRBJ2-5	TRBV3-1	.	TRBD2	TGTGCCAGCAGCCCGACTAGCGGTCCCCAGTACTTC	CASSPTSGPQYF
TRBJ1-3	TRBV7-9	.	TRBD1	TGTGCCAGCAGCTTAGCGTCGGGACAGGGTTCTGGAAACACCATATATTTT	CASSLASGQGSGNTIYF
TRBJ2-2	TRBV5-1	few	TRBD2	TGCGCCAGCAGCTTACGGACTAGCGGGGGGGCCGGCACCGGGGAGCTGTTTTTT	CASSLRTSGGAGTGELFF
TRBJ2-3	TRBV25-1	few	TRBD2	TGTGCCAGCAAAAGCGGGAGTGGTTATAATACGCAGTATTTT	CASKSGSGYNTQYF
TRBJ2-1	TRBV5-1	few	TRBD2	TGCGCCAGCAGCTTTTCGGGGGGGTATGAGCAGTTCTTC	CASSFSGGYEQFF
TRBJ1-4	TRBV28	few	.	TGTGCCAGCAGGCGACCGGGTGGGTTCCGTCAAGATGAAAAACTGTTTTTT	CASRRPGGFRQDEKLFF
TRBJ2-3	TRBV25-1	few	TRBD1	TGTGCCAGCAGTGAAGCGGACAGGGGTTCAGATACGCAGTATTTT	CASSEADRGSDTQYF
TRBJ2-1	TRBV7-9	.	.	TGTGCCAGCAGCTTAGCGTCTGGGATTTCCTACAATGAGCAGTTCTTC	CASSLASGISYNEQFF
TRBJ2-1	TRBV9	many	.	TGTGCCAGCAGCGTAGGGGGACTTTCCTACAATGAGCAGTTCTTC	CASSVGGLSYNEQFF
TRBJ2-3	TRBV20-1	.	.	TGCAGTGCCGCCTTGCTAGCTACAAGCACAGATACGCAGTATTTT	CSAALLATSTDTQYF
TRBJ2-7	TRBV5-1	.	.	TGCGCCAGCAGCCAACCGCTGGGCACCTCATTCGCCTACGAGCAGTACTTC	CASSQPLGTSFAYEQYF
TRBJ2-7	TRBV28	.	.	TGTGCCAGCAGCGCGGGACTGTCAGAGCAGTACTTC	CASSAGLSEQYF
TRBJ2-1	TRBV27	.	TRBD2	TGTGCCAGCAGTTTATGGAGTAGCGGGGGGAACAATGAGCAGTTCTTC	CASSLWSSGGNNEQFF
TRBJ1-5	TRBV29-1	.	.	TGCAGCGTTGAAGAATCCAAGGGTCAGCCCCAGCATTTT	CSVEESKGQPQHF
TRBJ2-5	TRBV20-1	.	TRBD2	TGCAGTGCTAGGCCGCGGGGGCAAGAGACCCAGTACTTC	CSARPRGQETQYF
TRBJ2-7	TRBV5-1	few	.	TGCGCCAGCAGTTTGGGGGGCCGGGACATCGAGCAGTACTTC	CASSLGGRDIEQYF